The 12 T cell receptor beta chains given below trace back to one sample, sequenced in a study of PD-L1 blockade in urothelial cancer. Method: immunoSEQ multiplex PCR; TCRdb's copy keeps in-frame clones and lacks some. The sample holds 20,000 to 25,000 clones, 90% seen once. This specimen consisted of PBMCs, obtained around atezolizumab (anti-PD-L1) treatment. All receptors come from a woman in her sixties or seventies with urothelial cancer.

The chain uses TRBV28 and TRBJ1-1; D is perhaps TRBD1 (6 bases). Germline V gene data show CDR1 as MDHEN and CDR2 as SYDVKM. V gave up 7 bases and J gave up 7 bases, with 22 bases separating them. The CDR3 extends over 15 amino acids. The CDR3 nucleotides read TGTGCCAGCACCGATTCGACAGGACATCCCTATGAAGCTTTCTTT. Amino acids: CASTDSTGHPYEAFF.

The chain links TRBV5-4 to TRBJ2-7; 8 nucleotides align to TRBD1. CDR3 length: 14 amino acids. Germline values: CDR1 SGHNT, CDR2 YYREEE (reference sequence). V shed 5 bases and J 5 bases; nucleotides not matched to a gene: 9. Here the CDR3 DNA reads TGTGCCAGCAGTTTTATTGACAGGGGCGACGAGCAGTACTTC. Translation gives CASSFIDRGDEQYF.

This chain joins TRBV5-8 and TRBJ1-3; D is perhaps TRBD1 (5 bases). Germline-derived CDR1 and CDR2 are SGHTS and YDEGEE. The CDR3 contains 14 residues. The germline V and J ends were trimmed by 1 base and 2 bases, with 7 bases remaining between them. The DNA for the CDR3 is TGTGCCAGCAGCTTGCAGGGTACTGGAAACACCATATATTTT. Protein product: CASSLQGTGNTIYF.

The CDR3 DNA follows: TGCGCCAGCAGCTTATCGAGCTCCTACGAGCAGTACTTC. Encoded protein: CASSLSSSYEQYF. This chain links TRBV5-1 with TRBJ2-7; D is unclear. Trimming removed 2 bases at V and 0 bases at J, with 6 bases between. This CDR3 is 13 amino acids long. The germline V gene has CDR1 SGHRS and CDR2 YFSETQ.

The rearrangement uses TRBV7-9 and TRBJ2-7, with D possibly matching TRBD2 (6 bases). Trimming left V 3 bases short and J 2 bases short, with 14 bases between. CDR1 is SEHNR, CDR2 FQNEAQ, per germline (reference sequence). This CDR3 comprises 15 residues. CDR3 loop: CASSLPAGVAYEQYF. The CDR3 nucleotides read TGTGCCAGCAGCTTGCCAGCGGGTGTGGCCTACGAGCAGTACTTC.

The V gene is TRBV28, the J gene TRBJ1-5; no definite D call. Germline CDR1 reads MDHEN; CDR2 reads SYDVKM. Trimming took 3 bases from V and 4 from J, leaving 7 bases between them. The CDR3 runs to 13 residues. The CDR3 region has the DNA TGTGCCAGCAGTTTCTCAGGAAATCAGCCCCAGCATTTT. Its translation is CASSFSGNQPQHF.

V is TRBV28 and J is TRBJ2-1; 8 bases match TRBD2. CDR1 is MDHEN and CDR2 is SYDVKM in the germline V gene. This CDR3 contains 18 residues. V gave up 7 bases and J gave up 9 bases; unmatched junction bases: 23. The CDR3 protein is CASTRQNKGAGAIGEQFF. The CDR3 DNA is TGTGCCAGCACGAGGCAGAACAAGGGAGCGGGAGCAATTGGTGAGCAGTTCTTC.

This clone was seen just once. The chain joins TRBV19 to TRBJ2-7; D gene ambiguous. CDR1 and CDR2 (germline): LNHDA, SQIVND (reference sequence). The CDR3 runs 15 residues. The V end lost 5 bases, the J end lost 4 bases, and 18 bases lay between the germline ends. This CDR3 reads CASSSRSLTRYEQYF. CDR3 bases: TGTGCCAGTAGTTCACGTAGCCTTACTCGATACGAGCAGTACTTC.

This chain links TRBV28 with TRBJ1-1; D is possibly TRBD1 (5 bases). This CDR3 spans 15 amino acids. Germline CDR1 and CDR2: MDHEN and SYDVKM. With 2 bases removed from V and 3 bases from J, the gap between germline ends came to 13 bases. CDR3 nucleotide sequence: TGTGCCAGCAGTTTAGGGCAGGCGGGGGACACTGAAGCTTTCTTT. This sequence encodes CASSLGQAGDTEAFF. Looking up the rest from reference TRBV28 and TRBJ1-1 gives the full variable domain: DVKVTQSSRYLVKRTGEKVFLECVQDMDHENMFWYRQDPGLGLRLIYFSYDVKMKEKGDIPEGYSVSREKKERFSLILESASTNQTSMYLCASSLGQAGDTEAFFGQGTRLTVV.

The rearrangement joins TRBV4-3 to TRBJ1-2; D remains ambiguous. Germline CDR1 is LGHNA and CDR2 is YSLEER. The CDR3 consists of 15 residues. V was clipped by 0 bases and J by 6 bases, with 14 bases between them. The CDR3 sequence: CASSQDTRGQDGYTF. In DNA, the CDR3 is TGCGCCAGCAGCCAAGACACCCGGGGTCAAGATGGCTACACCTTC.

The chain has TRBV6-5 and TRBJ1-2; 7 positions agree with TRBD1. The germline V gene has CDR1 MNHEY and CDR2 SVGAGI. V gave up 7 bases and J gave up 7 bases; unmatched junction bases: 9. The CDR3 extends over 13 amino acids. The CDR3 DNA reads TGTGCCAGCAATCAGGGGGGTCGAGGTGGCTACACCTTC. This sequence encodes CASNQGGRGGYTF.

The chain has TRBV18 and TRBJ2-7, with D maybe TRBD2 (5 bases). The CDR3 covers 14 residues. V dropped 2 bases and J dropped 7 bases, with 15 bases sitting between them. The germline gives CDR1 KGHSH, CDR2 LQKENI. The CDR3 here is CASSPRRPPGEQYF. The CDR3 nucleotides are TGTGCCAGCTCACCAAGGCGACCCCCGGGGGAGCAGTACTTC.